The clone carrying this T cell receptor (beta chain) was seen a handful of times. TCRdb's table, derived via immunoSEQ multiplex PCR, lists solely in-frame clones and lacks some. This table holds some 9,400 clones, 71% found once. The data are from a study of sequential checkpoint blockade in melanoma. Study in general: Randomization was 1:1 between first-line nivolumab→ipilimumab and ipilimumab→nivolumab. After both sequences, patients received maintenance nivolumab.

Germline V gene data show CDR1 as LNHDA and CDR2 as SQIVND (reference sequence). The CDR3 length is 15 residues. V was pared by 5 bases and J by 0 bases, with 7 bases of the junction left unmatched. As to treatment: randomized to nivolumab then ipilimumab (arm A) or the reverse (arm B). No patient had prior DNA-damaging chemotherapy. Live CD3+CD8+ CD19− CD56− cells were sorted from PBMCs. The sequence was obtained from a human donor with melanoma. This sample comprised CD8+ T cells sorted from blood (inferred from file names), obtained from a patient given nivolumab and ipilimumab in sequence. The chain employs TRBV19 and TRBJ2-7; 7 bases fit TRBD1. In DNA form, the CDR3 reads TGTGCCAGTAGTCCTCGACAGGGTTTCTCCTACGAGCAGTACTTC. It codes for CASSPRQGFSYEQYF.